The 32 T cell receptor beta chains presented below share a single source sample, sequenced in a study of a mutant IDH1 vaccine in newly diagnosed glioma. Their antigens are not known. Time point here: week 11, during vaccination. Every vaccination contained 300 ug of the mutant IDH1 20-mer peptide and was paired with topical imiquimod. Repertoires were generated with immunoSEQ multiplex PCR, while TCRdb's copy carries only in-frame clones and drops some. The sample yields roughly 60,000 clones, roughly 80% seen once. The sequencing here drew on PBMCs, taken from a glioma patient whose treatment included an IDH1 peptide vaccine. The receptors were sampled from a man in his thirties or forties with glioma.

This rearrangement joins TRBV2 to TRBJ2-7, with D uncertain. CDR3 length equals 13 residues. The germline gives CDR1 SNHLY, CDR2 FYNNEI. Deletions cut 10 bases from V and 6 bases from J, with 19 bases between. CDR3 sequence (DNA): TGTGCCACTTCAGGAAGGGTATCTGGCGAGCAGTACTTC. Translated, it gives CATSGRVSGEQYF. Together with reference TRBV2 and TRBJ2-7, the CDR3 gives the full variable domain: EPEVTQTPSHQVTQMGQEVILRCVPISNHLYFYWYRQILGQKVEFLVSFYNNEISEKSEIFDDQFSVERPDGSNFTLKIRSTKLEDSAMYFCATSGRVSGEQYFGPGTRLTVT.

The chain combines TRBV7-6 with TRBJ2-7; TRBD1 agrees at 7 bases. The germline CDR1 and CDR2 sequences are SGHVS and FNYEAQ. Trimming removed 5 bases from V and 1 base from J; junction bases left unmatched: 8. The CDR3 has 15 amino acids. In DNA form, the CDR3 reads TGTGCCAGCAGCCCCGCAGGGGGTGGGTCCTACGAGCAGTACTTC. Its protein is CASSPAGGGSYEQYF.

The chain carries TRBV27 and TRBJ2-5; TRBD2 might be the D (5 bases). The tail of the sequence fits TRBJ2-7 better, so the J call may be wrong. The CDR3 extends over 14 amino acids. Germline V CDR1 and CDR2: MNHEY, SMNVEV (reference sequence). This CDR3 is CASSSVRGSYEQYF. The CDR3 DNA reads as TGTGCCAGCAGTTCAGTACGGGGCTCCTACGAGCAGTACTTC.

The gene calls are TRBV2 and TRBJ2-5; D may be TRBD1 (6 bases). V lost 11 bases and J lost 5, with 15 bases in between. The CDR3 consists of 12 residues. Germline V gives CDR1 SNHLY, CDR2 FYNNEI. Here the CDR3 reads CAQQGDSETQYF. CDR3 sequence (DNA): TGTGCCCAACAGGGAGACTCGGAGACCCAGTACTTC.

The chain employs TRBV6-6 and TRBJ1-5; D is undetermined. V lost 0 bases and J lost 4, with 7 bases in between. From germline, CDR1 is MNHNY and CDR2 SVGAGI (reference sequence). The length of the CDR3 is 14 residues. DNA of the CDR3: TGTGCCAGCAGTTACTCGGGATCGAATCAGCCCCAGCATTTT. Translated, it gives CASSYSGSNQPQHF.

This chain uses TRBV7-9 with TRBJ2-7, with D perhaps matching TRBD2 (6 bases). V dropped 2 bases and J dropped 6 bases, with 17 bases sitting between them. Germline-derived CDR1 and CDR2 are SEHNR and FQNEAQ (reference sequence). CDR3 size: 15 residues. The CDR3 DNA sequence: TGTGCCAGCAGCTTATCTCGTATTGGGGGGATCGAGCAGTACTTC. It translates to CASSLSRIGGIEQYF.

CDR3 nucleotides: TGCACCAGCAGCCAAGTTTCCACCGGGACAGGGGGCTCCCCTTCACCCCTCCACTTT. Translating it yields CTSSQVSTGTGGSPSPLHF. This rearrangement joins TRBV1 to TRBJ1-6; TRBD1, the table's D call, was not compared with the DNA. TRBV1 is deemed a pseudogene. The CDR3 covers 19 residues.

This chain uses TRBV7-9 with TRBJ1-5, with a possible D match to TRBD1 (5 bases). CDR1 is SEHNR and CDR2 is FQNEAQ in the germline V gene (reference sequence). V was trimmed by 1 base and J by 1 base, leaving 5 bases between them. This CDR3 is 14 amino acids long. The CDR3 sequence is CASSLGQSNQPQHF. CDR3 nucleotide sequence: TGTGCCAGCAGCTTAGGACAGAGCAATCAGCCCCAGCATTTT.

The chain links TRBV5-6 to TRBJ2-7, with 7 bases lining up with TRBD1. After removal of 5 bases from V and 0 bases from J, the junction contained 5 bases not matched to a gene. The CDR3 runs to 14 residues. Per germline, CDR1 SGHDT and CDR2 YYEEEE. Here the CDR3 DNA reads TGTGCCAGCAGACAGACAGGGTCCTCCTACGAGCAGTACTTC. Protein sequence: CASRQTGSSYEQYF.

This chain connects TRBV30 to TRBJ2-7; possibly TRBD2 for D (5 bases). The CDR3 covers 13 residues. Trimming shortened V by 4 bases and J by 3 bases, and 13 bases separated the two germline ends. The V gene's germline CDR1 is GTSNPN and CDR2 SVGIG (reference sequence). CDR3 DNA: TGTGCCTGGATCCGGGATGGTGGCTACGAGCAGTACTTC. Encoded protein: CAWIRDGGYEQYF.

CDR3: CASSRTERPTEAFF. CDR3 in DNA: TGTGCCAGCAGCCGAACAGAACGTCCCACTGAAGCTTTCTTT. The J gene is TRBJ1-1, the V gene TRBV7-9; no clear D. The CDR3 contains 14 residues. Trimming removed 5 bases at V and 4 bases at J, with 14 bases between. Germline CDR1 SEHNR, CDR2 FQNEAQ (reference sequence).

The V and J genes are TRBV7-2 and TRBJ1-1; no definite D call. Germline loops: CDR1 SGHTA, CDR2 FQGNSA. Trimming removed 3 bases from V and 6 bases from J, with 5 bases in between. The CDR3 is 11 amino acids. As DNA, the CDR3 is TGTGCCAGCAGCTTGATTGCTGAAGCTTTCTTT. This codes for CASSLIAEAFF.

The genes are TRBV28 and TRBJ1-1, with 9 bases identical to TRBD1. J lost 1 base, V lost 5 bases, and 11 bases had no gene match. CDR3 size: 17 residues. CDR1 is MDHEN and CDR2 is SYDVKM in the germline V gene. The CDR3 region has the DNA TGTGCCAGCAGTCCATGGACAGGGGAGGTCGGGAACACTGAAGCTTTCTTT. As protein: CASSPWTGEVGNTEAFF.

The V call is TRBV7-2, the J call TRBJ1-2; D unclear. V gave up 3 bases and J gave up 4 bases, with 15 bases separating them. The CDR3 sequence is 15 residues long. Germline values: CDR1 SGHTA, CDR2 FQGNSA. The CDR3 spells CASSFSPTASYGYTF. CDR3 nucleotides: TGTGCCAGCAGCTTCAGTCCCACAGCCTCCTATGGCTACACCTTC.

This rearrangement joins TRBV20-1 to TRBJ2-1; unclear D gene. CDR3 size: 10 residues. Germline loops: CDR1 DFQATT, CDR2 SNEGSKA (reference sequence). With 5 bases removed from V and 11 bases from J, the gap between germline ends came to 10 bases. CDR3 in amino acids: CSASAWQQFF. The CDR3 DNA reads as TGCAGTGCTTCCGCCTGGCAGCAGTTCTTC.

This sequence joins TRBV18 and TRBJ1-1, with TRBD1 as a possible D gene (6 bases). Trimming pared 3 bases from V and 0 bases from J, leaving 11 bases between. CDR1 and CDR2 (germline): KGHSH, LQKENI. The CDR3 consists of 15 residues. The CDR3: CASSPSTGLNTEAFF. CDR3 nucleotides: TGTGCCAGCTCACCCTCGACAGGACTGAACACTGAAGCTTTCTTT.

V is TRBV19 and J is TRBJ1-1; TRBD1 is a possible D gene (5 bases). The V gene's germline CDR1 is LNHDA and CDR2 SQIVND (reference sequence). This CDR3 has 14 amino acids. V was clipped by 1 base and J by 5 bases, with 11 bases between them. The DNA for the CDR3 is TGTGCCAGTAGTATAGCGGGGGGAAGGACTGAAGCTTTCTTT. This gives the protein CASSIAGGRTEAFF.

This clone was counted only a few times. The V and J genes are TRBV2 and TRBJ1-1; D unresolved. With 8 bases removed from V and 0 bases from J, the gap between germline ends came to 10 bases. CDR1 and CDR2 (germline): SNHLY, FYNNEI. CDR3 length equals 13 residues. The CDR3 DNA sequence: TGTGCCAGCGAGGTAGAGATGAACACTGAAGCTTTCTTT. This encodes CASEVEMNTEAFF.

V is TRBV30 and J is TRBJ2-4; a possible D gene is TRBD1 (6 bases). The CDR3 length is 14 residues. Germline V gene lookup returns CDR1 GTSNPN and CDR2 SVGIG (reference sequence). Trimming left V 3 bases short and J 0 bases short, with 9 bases between. This chain's CDR3 is CAWRQGLAKNIQYF. DNA for the CDR3: TGTGCCTGGAGACAGGGCTTAGCCAAAAACATTCAGTACTTC. Looking up the rest from reference TRBV30 and TRBJ2-4 gives the full variable domain: SQTIHQWPATLVQPVGSPLSLECTVEGTSNPNLYWYRQAAGRGLQLLFYSVGIGQISSEVPQNLSASRPQDRQFILSSKKLLLSDSGFYLCAWRQGLAKNIQYFGAGTRLSVL.

The chain links TRBV10-3 to TRBJ1-1; a possible D gene is TRBD1 (6 bases). Trimming stripped 5 bases from V and 4 bases from J, with 8 bases between. Germline CDR1 is ENHRY and CDR2 is SYGVKD. This CDR3 spans 12 amino acids. The CDR3 sequence is CAISQQGTEAFF. DNA of the CDR3: TGTGCCATCAGTCAACAGGGCACTGAAGCTTTCTTT.

The count of this clone is one. This chain uses TRBV4-2 with TRBJ1-2; no clear D gene. Germline V lookup: CDR1 LGHNA, CDR2 YNFKEQ. This CDR3 contains 14 residues. Trimming removed 0 bases at V and 4 bases at J, with 9 bases between. In DNA form, the CDR3 reads TGTGCCAGCAGCCAAGATGAGGGCATCTATGGCTACACCTTC. This gives the protein CASSQDEGIYGYTF.

This chain uses TRBV5-6 with TRBJ1-2, with TRBD1 matching 7 bases. The length of the CDR3 is 13 residues. The germline V gene encodes CDR1 SGHDT and CDR2 YYEEEE. Trimming took 6 bases from V and 4 from J; bases not matched to a gene: 6. In DNA, the CDR3 is TGTGCCAGCAACCTACAGGGGAGCTATGGCTACACCTTC. It is translated as CASNLQGSYGYTF.

CDR3 amino acids: CASLGNEQFF. The CDR3 DNA reads as TGTGCCAGTTTGGGAAATGAGCAGTTCTTC. The rearrangement links TRBV2 to TRBJ2-1; D is undetermined. In germline, CDR1 is SNHLY, CDR2 FYNNEI. Trimming left V 9 bases short and J 7 bases short, with 7 bases between. The CDR3 contains 10 residues.

The genes are TRBV9 and TRBJ2-5, with 8 bases matching TRBD2. The J call may be faulty, since TRBJ2-4 better matches the DNA end. CDR1 is SGDLS, CDR2 YYNGEE, per germline. The CDR3 runs 12 residues. CDR3: CASSPGGNIQYF. The CDR3 nucleotides read TGTGCCAGCAGCCCGGGGGGGAACATTCAGTACTTC.

In nucleotides, the CDR3 is TGTGCCAGCAGCCTGACAGGGGACTATGGCTACACCTTC. It codes for CASSLTGDYGYTF. The chain is built from TRBV4-2 and TRBJ1-2, with 8 bases matching TRBD1. CDR1 and CDR2 (germline): LGHNA, YNFKEQ. This CDR3 has 13 residues. J lost 3 bases, V lost 4 bases, and 1 base had no gene match.

V gene TRBV27 combines with J gene TRBJ1-1, with a tentative D call TRBD1 (5 bases). The CDR3 is 13 amino acids. Between the trimmed V and J ends, which lost 5 bases and 4 bases, there was a span of 11 bases. Germline V gives CDR1 MNHEY, CDR2 SMNVEV (reference sequence). CDR3 coding DNA: TGTGCCAGCAGTAGAAAGGGGCGCACTGAAGCTTTCTTT. It encodes CASSRKGRTEAFF.

The chain recombines TRBV29-1 with TRBJ2-3; a possible D gene is TRBD2 (5 bases). Germline V CDR1 and CDR2: SQVTM, ANQGSEA. The CDR3 is made up of 17 amino acids. Trimming left V 3 bases short and J 1 base short, with 20 bases between. CDR3 bases: TGCAGCGTTGATTTTTGGGGAGTTAGCCCTCGCACAGATACGCAGTATTTT. As protein: CSVDFWGVSPRTDTQYF.

The chain uses TRBV9 and TRBJ2-6; D is unclear. The CDR3 spans 15 residues. The V gene's germline CDR1 is SGDLS and CDR2 YYNGEE. The V end lost 3 bases, the J end lost 0 bases, and 7 bases lay between the germline ends. CDR3 residues: CASSDWISGANVLTF. The CDR3 nucleotides are TGTGCCAGCAGCGACTGGATCTCTGGGGCCAACGTCCTGACTTTC. The full variable domain, rest sourced from reference TRBV9 and TRBJ2-6, is DSGVTQTPKHLITATGQRVTLRCSPRSGDLSVYWYQQSLDQGLQFLIQYYNGEERAKGNILERFSAQQFPDLHSELNLSSLELGDSALYFCASSDWISGANVLTFGAGSRLTVL.

The chain employs TRBV4-2 and TRBJ2-7; 12 positions match TRBD2. J was trimmed by 4 bases and V by 0 bases; bases with no gene match: 7. The CDR3 is 17 amino acids. Germline lookup yields CDR1 LGHNA and CDR2 YNFKEQ. CDR3 nucleotide sequence: TGTGCCAGCAGCCAAGAGGGTCTAGCGGGAGGGCCGTACGAGCAGTACTTC. It translates to CASSQEGLAGGPYEQYF.

This chain joins TRBV7-9 and TRBJ2-7; 14 bases are shared with TRBD2. The CDR3 length is 15 residues. Trimming took 5 bases from V and 3 from J; bases not matched to a gene: 3. CDR1 is SEHNR and CDR2 is FQNEAQ in the germline V gene (reference sequence). The CDR3 loop reads CASSTGTSGSYEQYF. DNA of the CDR3: TGTGCCAGCAGCACAGGGACTAGCGGGAGCTACGAGCAGTACTTC.

V and J are TRBV19 and TRBJ2-2; 11 bases agree with TRBD2. CDR1 and CDR2 (germline): LNHDA, SQIVND (reference sequence). The CDR3 is made up of 17 amino acids. V was pared by 4 bases and J by 0 bases, with 4 bases of the junction left unmatched. The CDR3 DNA follows: TGTGCCAGTAGTAGGCTTAGCGGGAGGGCGAACACCGGGGAGCTGTTTTTT. It yields the protein CASSRLSGRANTGELFF.

The chain has TRBV7-9 and TRBJ2-7, with a possible D match to TRBD2 (5 bases). Between the trimmed V and J ends, which lost 1 base and 1 base, there was a span of 14 bases. Germline values: CDR1 SEHNR, CDR2 FQNEAQ (reference sequence). The CDR3 sequence is 16 residues long. CDR3: CASSLVPGIRSYEQYF. In nucleotides, the CDR3 is TGTGCCAGCAGCTTAGTTCCGGGGATAAGGTCCTACGAGCAGTACTTC.